This record concerns one T cell receptor beta chain sequence. There is no known antigen for this receptor. No per-base quality is available; no much larger clone lies one base away. This sample also contains other DNA sequences that code for the same CDR3. This record belongs to a study of shared clonotypes between healthy human individuals (dated by TCRdb to between 2020 and 2021). For context, the study as a whole: Two women and a few men aged 18 to 49 years were included in the cohort. Each donor's leukapheresis produced roughly between roughly 0.85 and 10 billion PBMCs. For each donor, CD4 naive and CD4 memory were each run on three plates, CD8 naive on two plates, and CD8 memory on one plate. To increase sequencing depth and limit assay-specific biases, different laboratories used diverse techniques to prepare libraries and sequence TCR repertoires. To estimate repertoire size and how much clonotypes are shared between individuals, the study performed deep sequencing of blood TCR repertoires from 4 to 6 healthy adults.

For the CD8 naive samples, CD45RO-negative cells were positively selected for CCR7, yielding a CD45RA+CCR7+ population from which TemRA cells were excluded. The donors were healthy, HIV-negative adults who had no recently reported acute infections or vaccinations. All donors were Caucasian adults living in Nashville, Tennessee, USA. Blood was obtained by leukapheresis, after which PBMCs were separated by Ficoll-Histopaque density gradient centrifugation and cryopreserved in liquid nitrogen vapor phase. Purity and quantity of every magnetically sorted T cell population were checked by analytical flow cytometry. Genomic DNA was isolated from each sorted fraction and quantified by UV absorbance on a Nanodrop 2000c. The cysteine opens and the phenylalanine closes a CDR3 of 15 amino acids. Only the CDR3 region is kept as DNA, spanning 45 bases read in frame from base 1. Based on the germline V gene (reference sequence), the CDR1 and CDR2 sequences are MNHEY and SMNVEV. V is shortened by 0 bases, J by 0 bases, and the region joining them spans 5 bases.

Using the deep immunoSEQ assay, multiplex PCR amplified TCR CDR3 regions from genomic DNA. Extracted genomic DNA from each cell subset was spread evenly across all wells of several immunoSEQ 96-well plates, with each plate serving as a replicate. For sorted subsets, approximately 0.2 ug of genomic DNA, equivalent to tens of thousands of T cell genomes, went into each replicate PCR. Purified libraries were measured with a Qubit 3.0 fluorometer, size-checked on a Bioanalyzer 2100, and measured again with the KAPA Library Quantification kit. Each immunoSEQ 96-well plate was sequenced on its own single-read 150-cycle Illumina NextSeq 550 flow cell. In the source study's methods: Because the immunoSEQ output held only junctional sequences and lacked quality scores, the filtering could not match the filtering applied to full-length reads. To assign V/J genes and CDR3, sequences were annotated using PyIR, a Python wrapper for IgBLAST v1.9, with IMGT germline references. Reads with weak V/J assignments (E-value above 1e-6), missing CDR3, stop codons, out-of-frame junctions, or ambiguous translated residues were removed. A V3J clonotype was defined by an identical inferred V gene, J gene, and CDR3 amino acid sequence. To compute the percentage overlap between repertoires, the number of shared unique clonotypes was divided by the size of the smaller repertoire. Richness of each repertoire was evaluated using RTK rarefaction, the Chao1 estimator, and Recon v2.1 estimates of unobserved clonotypes. For all TCRbeta clonotypes obtained by the gDNA method from four donors, generation probabilities were computed with OLGA. The clones in this table, taken by TCRdb from immuneACCESS, are in-frame only. Not every clone is retained; where verified, under half of the shortfall comes from an unresolved V gene, and the cause of the rest is unknown. V and J calls and clone size are copied from that table; D and trimming were computed from the DNA. The sample data list millions of clones, and roughly 91% of these were observed just once. The ten largest clones capture approximately 1.7% of the sample.

Paper-wide results and their limitations: Even with the large sequencing depth, rarefaction of the sorted-subset datasets indicated that sequencing was incomplete. Larger estimated clonotype richness was generally found for naive subsets than for memory subsets. Across several donors, approximately 4.6% of naive CD4, over 3% of naive CD8, 2% to 2.5% of memory CD4, and 0.4% of memory CD8 clonotypes were shared. Pairwise subsampling indicated that sequencing depth was expected to affect the degree of clonotype sharing among donors. The small number of donors limited the genetic and exposure-history diversity represented. Sampling was restricted to blood, and TCR repertoires in tissues likely differ from the TCR repertoires found in blood. Compared with non-shared clonotypes, clonotypes shared by all four sorted-subset donors had higher generation probabilities.

This chain is built from TRBV27 and TRBJ1-4; no D segment can be confidently identified. This sequence originates from a young man in good health. Some clones in this sample may be carry-over from other donors' samples. Specimen: naive CD8+ T cells from PBMCs. The cell subset or site label, read with the paper, signifies: CD45RA+CCR7+. The bases are TGTGCCAGCAGTTTATCCGTTGCAACTAATGAAAAACTGTTTTTT. Its translation reads: CASSLSVATNEKLFF.